This record covers a single T cell receptor beta chain. Germline V lookup: CDR1 SQVTM, CDR2 ANQGSEA. Trimming cost V 6 bases and J 2 bases; bases outside gene matches: 5. This CDR3 comprises 14 residues. This sample is part of a study of blood T cell repertoires in COVID-19. Study in general: Acute and convalescent COVID-19 specimens originated in the United States, Italy and Spain.

Per the original methods: Reference gene primer amplification in the assay estimated nucleated cell counts. Produced via immunoSEQ multiplex PCR; TCRdb's table is partial and in-frame only. V and J calls and clone size come straight from that table; D and trimming were deduced from the DNA. Of 150,000 or so clones in the sample, 80% to 90% were seen once. The sequencing input was peripheral blood. The rearrangement links TRBV29-1 to TRBJ2-7; 12 bases are shared with TRBD1. The source of this sequence is a man between 18 and 35 years old with COVID-19, enrolled during active disease. CDR3 residues: CSVSGTGGAYEQYF. CDR3 nucleotides: TGCAGCGTGTCCGGGACAGGGGGCGCCTACGAGCAGTACTTC.